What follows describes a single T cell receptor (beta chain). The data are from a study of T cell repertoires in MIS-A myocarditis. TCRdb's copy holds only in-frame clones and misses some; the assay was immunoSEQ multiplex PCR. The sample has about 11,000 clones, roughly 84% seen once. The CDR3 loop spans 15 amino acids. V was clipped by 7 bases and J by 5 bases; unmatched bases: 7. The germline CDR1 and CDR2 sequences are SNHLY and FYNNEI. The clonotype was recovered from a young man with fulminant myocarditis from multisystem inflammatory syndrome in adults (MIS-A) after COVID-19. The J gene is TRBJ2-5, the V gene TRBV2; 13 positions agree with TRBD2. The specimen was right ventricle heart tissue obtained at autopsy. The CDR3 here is CASTGLAGRGETQYF. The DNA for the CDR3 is TGTGCCAGCACGGGACTAGCGGGACGGGGGGAGACCCAGTACTTC.